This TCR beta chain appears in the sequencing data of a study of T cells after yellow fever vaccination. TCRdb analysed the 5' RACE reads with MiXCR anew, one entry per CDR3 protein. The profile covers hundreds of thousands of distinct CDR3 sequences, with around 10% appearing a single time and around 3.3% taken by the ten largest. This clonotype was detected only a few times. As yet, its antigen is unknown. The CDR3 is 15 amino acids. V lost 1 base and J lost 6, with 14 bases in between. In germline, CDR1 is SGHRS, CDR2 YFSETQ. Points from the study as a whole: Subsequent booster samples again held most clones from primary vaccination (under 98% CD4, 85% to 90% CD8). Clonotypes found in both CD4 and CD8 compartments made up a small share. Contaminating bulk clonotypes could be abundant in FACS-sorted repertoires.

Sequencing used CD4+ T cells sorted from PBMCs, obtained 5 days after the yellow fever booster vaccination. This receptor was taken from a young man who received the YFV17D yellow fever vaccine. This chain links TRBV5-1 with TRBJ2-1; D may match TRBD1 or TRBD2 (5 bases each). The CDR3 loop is CASSLTRPGTNEQFF. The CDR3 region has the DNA TGCGCCAGCAGCTTGACCAGGCCAGGGACCAATGAGCAGTTCTTC.